This record looks at one T cell receptor (beta chain) sequence and its context. The data were taken from a study of identical twins. It was template switching that added a universal primer site, and there were unique molecular identifiers on the cDNA. MiXCR, applied by TCRdb to the 5' RACE reads, yields one record per CDR3 protein. The sample carries 500,000 to 700,000 distinct CDR3 sequences, less than 9% recorded once. The germline V gene encodes CDR1 DFQATT and CDR2 SNEGSKA (reference sequence). V lost 2 bases and J 0 bases, leaving 8 bases between the germline ends. The CDR3 contains 15 residues. The sample was also linked to a second study, of yellow fever vaccine responses in identical twins.

V and J are TRBV20-1 and TRBJ1-6; no reliable D call. The TCR sequence derives from a woman between 18 and 30 years old in good health. What was sequenced was PBMCs. CDR3 in amino acids: CSARHESSYNSPLHF. For the CDR3, the DNA is TGCAGTGCTAGACACGAGAGCTCCTATAATTCACCCCTCCACTTT.